The source of this TCR beta chain is a study of blood T cell repertoires in COVID-19. Points on this clone: This sample includes further DNA sequences coding for the same CDR3.

Data came from immunoSEQ multiplex PCR; TCRdb stores just in-frame clones and leaves some out. The table records about 61,000 clones, around 77% of them present only once. The CDR3 consists of 14 residues. J gave up 4 bases and V 3 bases, and 2 bases lay outside the gene matches. From germline, CDR1 is SEHNR and CDR2 FQNEAQ (reference sequence). Specimen: peripheral blood. The gene calls are TRBV7-9 and TRBJ2-4; 8 bases match TRBD1. This TCR was recovered from a man aged 80 or over with active or convalescent COVID-19. Written as DNA, the CDR3 is TGTGCCAGCAGCTTTGGACAGGGAAAAAACATTCAGTACTTC. Amino acids: CASSFGQGKNIQYF.